The following is a TCR beta chain sequence with its context. What it recognizes is unknown. The data were obtained in a study of T cell responses to AZD1222 COVID-19 vaccine. The J segment lost 15 bases and the V segment lost 3 bases, leaving 8 bases of the junction unmatched. Germline V gene sequence: CDR1 MNHEY, CDR2 SMNVEV (reference sequence). The CDR3 contains 12 residues. Regarding the study as a whole: White British ancestry dominated among donors, who included more females, and clonal diversity was possibly underestimated. Nearly half of spike-specific TCRs reportedly go after variant regions that carry no mutations. Only six or seven AZD1222 recipients were seropositive at baseline.

The assay was immunoSEQ multiplex PCR, and TCRdb's table has in-frame clones only and misses some. The table includes about 82,000 clones, 75% to 90% detected once. The sample consisted of peripheral blood, taken 28 days after the second AZD1222 dose. The chain employs TRBV27 and TRBJ2-1; 7 bases align to TRBD2. The TCR comes from an adult who received the AZD1222 COVID-19 vaccine. CDR3 sequence (DNA): TGTGCCAGCAGTTTCCCTAGCGGTCGTCCGTTCTTC. Translating it yields CASSFPSGRPFF.